The T cell receptor beta chain under discussion was sequenced for a study of shared clonotypes between healthy human individuals. The table lists this clone with a count of one. At the DNA level, this CDR3 is encoded by other sequences in the same sample as well. This CDR3 spans 14 amino acids. The germline V gene encodes CDR1 SGHRS and CDR2 YFSETQ. With 4 bases removed from V and 2 bases from J, the gap between germline ends came to 10 bases. Assay used: immunoSEQ multiplex PCR; TCRdb lists only in-frame clones, some missing. This table has millions of clones, 85% to 95% appearing once. The clonotype originates from a man in his late teens or twenties in good health. Some clones in this sample may be carry-over from other donors' samples. The chain has TRBV5-1 and TRBJ2-1; possible D gene TRBD1, 6 bases. The sequencing input was naive CD4+ T cells from PBMCs. Subset: CD45RA+ positively selected. The chain's CDR3 is CASSGTGPYNEQFF. CDR3 DNA: TGCGCCAGCAGCGGAACAGGGCCCTACAATGAGCAGTTCTTC.